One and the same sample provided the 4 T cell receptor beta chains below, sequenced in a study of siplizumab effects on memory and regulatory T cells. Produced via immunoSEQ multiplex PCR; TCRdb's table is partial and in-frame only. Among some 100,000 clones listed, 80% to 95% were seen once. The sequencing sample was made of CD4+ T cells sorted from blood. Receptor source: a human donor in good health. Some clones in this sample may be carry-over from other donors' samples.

CDR3 nucleotide sequence: TGTGCCAGCAGCGGGGGAAGACTTTTGGGGATCTACAATGAGCAGTTCTTC. Encoded protein: CASSGGRLLGIYNEQFF. The chain carries TRBV7-2 and TRBJ2-1, with D perhaps matching TRBD1 or TRBD2 (5 bases each). Germline V CDR1 and CDR2: SGHTA, FQGNSA. Trimming removed 5 bases from V and 3 bases from J, with 20 bases in between. The CDR3 extends over 17 amino acids.

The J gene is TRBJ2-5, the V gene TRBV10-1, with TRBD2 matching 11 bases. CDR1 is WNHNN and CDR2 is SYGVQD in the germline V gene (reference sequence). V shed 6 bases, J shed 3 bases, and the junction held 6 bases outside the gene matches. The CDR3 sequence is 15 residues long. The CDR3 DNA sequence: TGCGCCAGCAGCGCCGGGACTAGCGGAGAAGAGACCCAGTACTTC. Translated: CASSAGTSGEETQYF.

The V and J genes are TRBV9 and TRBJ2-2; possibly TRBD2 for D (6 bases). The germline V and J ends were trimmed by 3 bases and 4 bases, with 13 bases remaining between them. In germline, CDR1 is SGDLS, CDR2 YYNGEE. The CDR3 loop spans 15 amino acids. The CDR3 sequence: CASSDGRGITGELFF. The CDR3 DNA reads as TGTGCCAGCAGCGATGGGCGCGGGATCACCGGGGAGCTGTTTTTT.

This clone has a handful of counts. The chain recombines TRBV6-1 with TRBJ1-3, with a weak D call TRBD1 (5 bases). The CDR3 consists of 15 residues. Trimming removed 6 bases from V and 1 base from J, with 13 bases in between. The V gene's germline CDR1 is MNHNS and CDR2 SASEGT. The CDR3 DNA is TGTGCCAGCAGGGCCGTGTCAGGGTCTGGAAACACCATATATTTT. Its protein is CASRAVSGSGNTIYF.